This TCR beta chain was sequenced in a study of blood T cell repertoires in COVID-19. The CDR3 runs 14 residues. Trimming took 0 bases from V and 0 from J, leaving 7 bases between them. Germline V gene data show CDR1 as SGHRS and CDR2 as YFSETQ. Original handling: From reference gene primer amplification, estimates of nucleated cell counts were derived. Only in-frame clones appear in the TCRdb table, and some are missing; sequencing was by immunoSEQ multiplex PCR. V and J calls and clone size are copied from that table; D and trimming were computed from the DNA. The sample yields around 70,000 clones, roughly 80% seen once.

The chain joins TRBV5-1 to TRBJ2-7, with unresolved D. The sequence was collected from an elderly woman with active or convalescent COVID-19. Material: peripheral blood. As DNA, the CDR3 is TGCGCCAGCAGCTTGGAATCCCTCTCCTACGAGCAGTACTTC. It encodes CASSLESLSYEQYF.